What follows are 17 T cell receptor beta chains derived from one specimen sequenced in a study of cytomegalovirus exposure and HLA in healthy donors. Data came from immunoSEQ multiplex PCR; TCRdb stores just in-frame clones and leaves some out. Of about 130,000 clones listed, roughly nine tenths are singletons. Sequencing was done on a sample of PBMCs. The receptors were sampled from a man aged 25 to 45 in good health and CMV-seronegative.

The chain employs TRBV13 and TRBJ1-1; tentatively, D is TRBD1 (6 bases). The CDR3 length is 13 residues. V dropped 5 bases and J dropped 6 bases, with 13 bases sitting between them. Germline CDR1 reads PRHDT; CDR2 reads FYEKMQ (reference sequence). CDR3 nucleotides: TGTGCCAGCAGCCCACTCCAGGGGCCTGAAGCTTTCTTT. Amino acid sequence: CASSPLQGPEAFF.

The chain employs TRBV28 and TRBJ1-5; weak D call: TRBD1 (5 bases). The CDR3 totals 14 residues. Trimming stripped 5 bases from V and 1 base from J, with 9 bases between. Germline CDR1 is MDHEN and CDR2 is SYDVKM. The CDR3 DNA sequence: TGTGCCAGCAGTCTAGGGGTAAGCAATCAGCCCCAGCATTTT. Translating gives CASSLGVSNQPQHF.

CDR3 sequence: CASSSPLDRMNTEAFF. The CDR3 nucleotides read TGTGCCAGCAGCAGCCCTCTGGACAGAATGAACACTGAAGCTTTCTTT. The chain links TRBV21-1 to TRBJ1-1; the table's D call, TRBD1, has no DNA check behind it. TRBV21-1 is an annotated pseudogene. This CDR3 comprises 16 residues.

The chain couples TRBV5-6 to TRBJ2-5, with a weak D call TRBD1 (6 bases). Germline CDR1 SGHDT, CDR2 YYEEEE. The CDR3 runs to 14 residues. V was cut by 0 bases and J by 2 bases, with 8 bases left in between. CDR3 nucleotide sequence: TGTGCCAGCAGCTTGGTGGGACAACAAGAGACCCAGTACTTC. This codes for CASSLVGQQETQYF.

The chain has TRBV6-5 and TRBJ1-2; TRBD1 aligns across 8 bases. The CDR3 loop spans 15 amino acids. J gave up 8 bases and V 0 bases, and 8 bases lay outside the gene matches. Germline CDR1 and CDR2: MNHEY and SVGAGI. The CDR3 DNA follows: TGTGCCAGCAGTTACTCCCCCGGACAGGGCCGAGGCTACACCTTC. This codes for CASSYSPGQGRGYTF.

With respect to this clone: The limits of the CDR3 on the DNA are not certain, so only TCRdb's listed CDR3 is given. V usage is TRBV6-5 and J usage is TRBJ2-7; the table gives TRBD1 as D, unverified against the DNA. The CDR3 length equals 15 residues, ends included. The germline gives CDR1 MNHEY, CDR2 SVGAGI. The chain's CDR3 is CASSYFGTGTLREYF.

The DNA of the CDR3 is TGTGCCAGCAGTGGTGGACTAGCGGGGGGGCCGGCTGGAAATGAGCAGTTCTTC. The encoded protein is CASSGGLAGGPAGNEQFF. The chain uses TRBV27 and TRBJ2-1; the match to TRBD2 covers 15 bases. Looked up from germline, CDR1 is MNHEY and CDR2 is SMNVEV (reference sequence). Trimming cost V 5 bases and J 7 bases; bases outside gene matches: 12. This CDR3 has 18 amino acids.

The chain employs TRBV19 and TRBJ1-5; 10 bases are shared with TRBD1. V lost 9 bases to trimming and J lost 1 base; unmatched junction nucleotides: 9. Germline V gene sequence: CDR1 LNHDA, CDR2 SQIVND (reference sequence). The CDR3 loop spans 16 amino acids. CDR3 in amino acids: CASRDRGRGSNQPQHF. CDR3 sequence (DNA): TGTGCCAGCCGGGACAGGGGACGAGGGAGCAATCAGCCCCAGCATTTT.

The CDR3 region is CASSQMDTPSYEQYF. The CDR3 DNA reads as TGCGCCAGCAGCCAAATGGACACTCCCTCCTACGAGCAGTACTTC. This rearrangement joins TRBV4-3 to TRBJ2-7, with D possibly TRBD1 on 5 matching bases. CDR3 length: 15 residues. V was trimmed by 2 bases and J by 0 bases, leaving 11 bases between them. Germline CDR1 and CDR2: LGHNA and YSLEER.

The chain couples TRBV6-5 to TRBJ1-5, with 8 nucleotides matching TRBD1. CDR1 is MNHEY, CDR2 SVGAGI, per germline. This CDR3 comprises 14 residues. With 5 bases clipped from V and 4 bases from J, the junction kept 4 bases outside the gene matches. CDR3 DNA: TGTGCCAGCAGTGACAGGGGTCCGAATCAGCCCCAGCATTTT. Encoded protein: CASSDRGPNQPQHF.

The chain combines TRBV28 with TRBJ1-2; D is unresolved. The CDR3 totals 14 residues. Germline V gene lookup returns CDR1 MDHEN and CDR2 SYDVKM. With 4 bases removed from V and 2 bases from J, the gap between germline ends came to 11 bases. The CDR3 sequence is CASSSRPGNYGYTF. The CDR3 DNA is TGTGCCAGCAGTTCCCGCCCGGGGAACTATGGCTACACCTTC.

This clone was counted only a few times. V usage is TRBV7-9 and J usage is TRBJ1-6, with 7 positions matching TRBD1. The germline gives CDR1 SEHNR, CDR2 FQNEAQ (reference sequence). CDR3 length: 12 residues. V lost 11 bases and J lost 7; bases outside the gene matches: 5. CDR3 amino acids: CAYRDSNSPLHF. In DNA, the CDR3 is TGTGCCTACCGGGACAGCAATTCACCCCTCCACTTT.

This chain uses TRBV29-1 with TRBJ1-1, with TRBD1 matching over 9 bases. In germline, CDR1 is SQVTM, CDR2 ANQGSEA. V shed 8 bases and J 3 bases; nucleotides not matched to a gene: 10. This CDR3 has 14 residues. The CDR3 sequence is CSFRDREQHTEAFF. In DNA form, the CDR3 reads TGCAGCTTCAGGGACAGGGAACAGCACACTGAAGCTTTCTTT.

V gene TRBV9 combines with J gene TRBJ2-1; D perhaps matches TRBD2 (6 bases). Germline-derived CDR1 and CDR2 are SGDLS and YYNGEE. Trimming shortened V by 0 bases and J by 7 bases, and 14 bases separated the two germline ends. The CDR3 consists of 15 residues. The CDR3 is CASSVDAGGGNEQFF. The CDR3 nucleotides read TGTGCCAGCAGCGTAGACGCCGGGGGTGGTAATGAGCAGTTCTTC.

The gene calls are TRBV7-9 and TRBJ2-6; D possibly corresponds to TRBD2 (5 bases). Between the trimmed V and J ends, which lost 2 bases and 0 bases, there was a span of 14 bases. The CDR3 consists of 18 residues. The germline V gene has CDR1 SEHNR and CDR2 FQNEAQ (reference sequence). The DNA of the CDR3 is TGTGCCAGCAGCTTACGGTCCAGTCGGGACTCTGGGGCCAACGTCCTGACTTTC. This translates into CASSLRSSRDSGANVLTF.

V is TRBV9 and J is TRBJ2-2; TRBD2 matches at 12 bases. The CDR3 totals 18 residues. Germline V gives CDR1 SGDLS, CDR2 YYNGEE. The junction had 6 bases not matched to a gene; V was cut back by 0 bases and J by 3 bases. CDR3 sequence: CASSVAGGLAGYTGELFF. CDR3 DNA sequence: TGTGCCAGCAGCGTAGCTGGAGGACTAGCGGGGTACACCGGGGAGCTGTTTTTT.

V usage is TRBV28 and J usage is TRBJ2-3; D possibly corresponds to TRBD2 (5 bases). The CDR3 is 14 residues long. Germline V lookup: CDR1 MDHEN, CDR2 SYDVKM. V lost 5 bases, J lost 0 bases, and 9 bases lay in between. The CDR3 DNA reads TGTGCCAGCAGTCCCCCGGGGAGCACAGATACGCAGTATTTT. It specifies CASSPPGSTDTQYF.